Each of the 6 T cell receptor beta chains below was sequenced from the same sample in a study of beta chain features in type 1 diabetes. Expressed TCRB transcripts got sequenced, as all isolated RNA was reverse transcribed. Profiled with immunoSEQ multiplex PCR; TCRdb holds only in-frame clones, not every one. The sample lists some 330,000 clones; approximately 11% were seen once. The source material was naive CD4+ T cells from blood. The receptors were sampled from a woman under 40 in good health.

As concerns this clone: Within the sample, other DNA sequences also encode this same CDR3. The chain carries TRBV30 and TRBJ2-7; D may be TRBD2 (5 bases). The ends were cut back, 2 bases at V and 3 bases at J, with 5 bases in the middle. Germline V gene data show CDR1 as GTSNPN and CDR2 as SVGIG (reference sequence). This CDR3 is built from 11 residues. CDR3 DNA: TGTGCCTGGAGTCGGGGCTACGAGCAGTACTTC. Translating it yields CAWSRGYEQYF.

Of note for this clone: One end of the junction is discordant with germline, which a read error may explain. This sequence joins TRBV7-7 and TRBJ2-1, with 8 bases fitting TRBD2. This CDR3 is built from 15 residues. Per germline, CDR1 SSHAT and CDR2 FNYEAQ (reference sequence). The CDR3 DNA reads as TGTGCTAGCAGCCTCGGGACTAGTACAATTTATGAGCAGTTCTTC. This gives the protein CASSLGTSTIYEQFF.

CDR3 sequence: CASSPPGAPYEQYF. CDR3 coding DNA: TGTGCCAGCAGTCCCCCAGGGGCCCCCTACGAGCAGTACTTC. The rearrangement uses TRBV25-1 and TRBJ2-7, with a weak D call TRBD1 (6 bases). Germline lookup yields CDR1 MGHDK and CDR2 SYGVNS. Between the trimmed V and J ends, which lost 5 bases and 2 bases, there was a span of 13 bases. The length of the CDR3 is 14 residues.

DNA of the CDR3: TGTGCCAGCAGCAAACGGCGGCGGAACACTGAAGCTTTCTTT. Translating it yields CASSKRRRNTEAFF. The V and J genes are TRBV21-1 and TRBJ1-1. TRBV21-1 is a known pseudogene. This CDR3 spans 14 amino acids.

This clone was picked up a small number of times. The gene calls are TRBV18 and TRBJ2-1; 8 bases are a match to TRBD2. The germline gives CDR1 KGHSH, CDR2 LQKENI. This CDR3 spans 17 amino acids. The V segment lost 6 bases and the J segment 0 bases; nucleotides outside the gene matches: 10. CDR3 loop: CASSELAGRSSYNEQFF. In DNA, the CDR3 is TGTGCCAGCTCGGAGCTAGCGGGTCGTAGCTCCTACAATGAGCAGTTCTTC.

The V call is TRBV6-1, the J call TRBJ1-2, with D hard to call. V lost 2 bases to trimming and J lost 0 bases, with 7 bases between them. CDR3 size: 14 residues. In germline, CDR1 is MNHNS, CDR2 SASEGT. The chain's CDR3 is CASSELAANYGYTF. CDR3 in DNA: TGTGCCAGCAGTGAATTAGCAGCTAACTATGGCTACACCTTC.